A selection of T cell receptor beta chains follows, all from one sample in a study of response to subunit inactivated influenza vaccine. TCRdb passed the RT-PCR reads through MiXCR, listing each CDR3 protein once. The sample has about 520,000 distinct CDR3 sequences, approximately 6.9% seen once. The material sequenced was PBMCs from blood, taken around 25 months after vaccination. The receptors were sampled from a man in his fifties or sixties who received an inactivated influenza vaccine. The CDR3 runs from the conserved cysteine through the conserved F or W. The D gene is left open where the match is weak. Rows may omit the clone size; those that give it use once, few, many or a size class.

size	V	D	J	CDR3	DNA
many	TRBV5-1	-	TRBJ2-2	CASSLSGARGTGELFF	TGCGCCAGCAGCTTGTCTGGGGCGCGAGGCACCGGGGAGCTGTTTTTT
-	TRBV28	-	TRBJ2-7	CASSLASQGGFEQYF	TGTGCCAGCAGTTTAGCGTCACAGGGTGGGTTCGAGCAGTACTTC
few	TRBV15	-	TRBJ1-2	CATSRDTQGHRGYTF	TGTGCCACCAGCAGAGATACCCAGGGGCACCGTGGCTACACCTTC
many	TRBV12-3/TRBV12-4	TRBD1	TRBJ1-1	CASSPRTGWDTEAFF	TGTGCCAGCAGTCCCAGGACAGGGTGGGACACTGAAGCTTTCTTT
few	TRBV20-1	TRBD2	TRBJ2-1	CSAQSAAGSEFF	TGCAGTGCCCAAAGTGCAGCGGGGAGCGAGTTCTTC
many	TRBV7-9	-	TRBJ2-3	CASSLELGRDTQYF	TGTGCCAGCAGCTTAGAATTGGGGAGAGATACGCAGTATTTT
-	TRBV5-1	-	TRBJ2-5	CASSLNLAEETQYF	TGCGCCAGCAGCTTAAATTTGGCCGAAGAGACCCAGTACTTC
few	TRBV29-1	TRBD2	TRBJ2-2	CSVTSGGDTGELFF	TGCAGCGTTACTAGCGGGGGTGACACCGGGGAGCTGTTTTTT
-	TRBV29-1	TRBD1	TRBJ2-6	CSVTLPGQGINVLTF	TGCAGCGTAACCCTCCCGGGACAGGGAATCAACGTCCTGACTTTC
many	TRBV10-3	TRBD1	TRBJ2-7	CAIRGQGMGYEQYF	TGTGCCATCAGGGGACAGGGAATGGGCTACGAGCAGTACTTC
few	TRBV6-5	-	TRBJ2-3	CASSYSQSTDTQYF	TGTGCCAGCAGTTACTCACAAAGCACAGATACGCAGTATTTT
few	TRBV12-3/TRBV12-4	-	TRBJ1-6	CASTFGNSPLHF	TGTGCCAGCACCTTTGGGAATTCACCCCTCCACTTT
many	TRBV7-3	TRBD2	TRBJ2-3	CASSLTSGSKDTQYF	TGTGCCAGCAGCTTAACTAGCGGGAGTAAAGATACGCAGTATTTT
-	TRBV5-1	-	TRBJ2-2	CASRRGTNTGELFF	TGCGCCAGCAGGCGAGGGACAAACACCGGGGAGCTGTTTTTT
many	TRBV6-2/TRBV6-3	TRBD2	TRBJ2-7	CASSYSTLAGDHEQYF	TGTGCCAGCAGTTACTCCACGCTAGCGGGGGACCACGAGCAGTACTTC
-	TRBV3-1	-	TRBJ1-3	CASSRTRGEPSSGNTIYF	TGTGCCAGCAGCCGGACCCGGGGGGAACCCAGCTCTGGAAACACCATATATTTT
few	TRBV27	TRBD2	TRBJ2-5	CASSPRTSGIGTQYF	TGTGCCAGCAGTCCCCGGACTAGCGGGATCGGGACCCAGTACTTC
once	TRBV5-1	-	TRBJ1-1	CASRLTGRTAAFF	TGCGCCAGCAGACTAACAGGGAGAACTGCAGCTTTCTTT
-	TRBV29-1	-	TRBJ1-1	CSAWGTGRTEAFF	TGCAGCGCCTGGGGCACGGGCAGGACTGAAGCTTTCTTT
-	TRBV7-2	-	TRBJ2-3	CASSLALAGAHTQYF	TGTGCCAGCAGCTTAGCGCTGGCGGGGGCCCATACGCAGTATTTT
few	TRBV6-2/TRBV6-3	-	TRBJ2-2	CATKQGSAGELFF	TGTGCCACCAAACAGGGTTCTGCCGGGGAGCTGTTTTTT
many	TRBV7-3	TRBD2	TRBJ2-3	CASSPAPGTTTDTQYF	TGTGCCAGCAGCCCCGCCCCGGGGACTACCACAGATACGCAGTATTTT
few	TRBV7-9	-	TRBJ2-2	CASSRGGGDTGELFF	TGTGCCAGCAGCCGAGGAGGCGGGGACACCGGGGAGCTGTTTTTT
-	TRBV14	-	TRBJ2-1	CASSQALGAYNEQFF	TGTGCCAGCAGCCAAGCCCTAGGAGCCTACAATGAGCAGTTCTTC
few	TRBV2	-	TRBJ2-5	CASRIRAGPETQYF	TGTGCCAGCAGAATCCGAGCGGGTCCAGAGACCCAGTACTTC
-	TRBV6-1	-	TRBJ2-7	CASSEDRWSRGQYF	TGTGCCAGCAGTGAAGACAGGTGGTCCCGAGGGCAGTACTTC
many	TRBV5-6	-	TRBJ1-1	CASSSTPGAEAFF	TGTGCCAGCAGCTCCACTCCGGGGGCTGAAGCTTTCTTT
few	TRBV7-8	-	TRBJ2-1	CASSLAAVGEQFF	TGTGCCAGCAGCTTAGCGGCAGTCGGTGAGCAGTTCTTC
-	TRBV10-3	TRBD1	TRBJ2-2	CAISSGQTKTGELFF	TGTGCCATCAGCTCGGGACAGACGAAGACCGGGGAGCTGTTTTTT
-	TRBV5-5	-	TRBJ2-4	CASSGPGQAHRIQYF	TGTGCCAGCAGCGGGCCCGGACAAGCGCATCGCATTCAGTACTTC
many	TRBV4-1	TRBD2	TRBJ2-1	CASSQGALAGGRGKQFF	TGCGCCAGCAGCCAAGGGGCACTAGCGGGGGGGCGGGGTAAGCAGTTCTTC
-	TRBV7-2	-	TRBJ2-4	CASSLAAGTLAKNIQYF	TGTGCCAGCAGCTTAGCGGCAGGGACCTTAGCCAAAAACATTCAGTACTTC
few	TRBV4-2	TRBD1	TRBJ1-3	CASSQPGQGASGNTIYF	TGTGCCAGCAGCCAACCGGGACAGGGAGCCTCTGGAAACACCATATATTTT
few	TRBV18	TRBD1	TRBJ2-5	CASSPTGGARETQYF	TGTGCCAGCTCACCGACAGGGGGCGCCCGGGAGACCCAGTACTTC
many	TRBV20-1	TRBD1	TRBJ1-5	CSARVGTDNQPQHF	TGCAGTGCTAGAGTGGGGACAGACAATCAGCCCCAGCATTTT
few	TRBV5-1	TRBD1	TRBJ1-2	CASSLVTGYGYTF	TGCGCCAGCAGCTTGGTGACAGGGTATGGCTACACCTTC
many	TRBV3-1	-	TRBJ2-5	CASSLRGEETQYF	TGTGCCAGCAGCTTACGCGGGGAAGAGACCCAGTACTTC
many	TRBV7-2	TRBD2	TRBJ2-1	CASSGLAGGNNEQFF	TGTGCCAGCAGCGGGCTAGCGGGGGGTAACAATGAGCAGTTCTTC
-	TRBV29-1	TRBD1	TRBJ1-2	CSVSTGVNYGYTF	TGCAGCGTTTCGACAGGGGTCAACTATGGCTACACCTTC
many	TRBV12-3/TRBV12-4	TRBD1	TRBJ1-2	CASSTRGQEIYYGYTF	TGTGCCAGCAGTACGCGGGGACAGGAGATCTACTATGGCTACACCTTC
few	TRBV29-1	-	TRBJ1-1	CSALGQHTEAFF	TGCAGCGCCCTAGGACAGCACACTGAAGCTTTCTTT
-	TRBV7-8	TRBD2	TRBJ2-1	CASSLGGRASDEQFF	TGTGCCAGCAGCTTAGGCGGGAGGGCCTCCGATGAGCAGTTCTTC
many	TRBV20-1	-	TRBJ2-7	CSAAAGAPYEQYF	TGCAGTGCTGCTGCGGGGGCTCCCTACGAGCAGTACTTC
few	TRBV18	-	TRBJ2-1	CASSPPARPVYNEQFF	TGTGCCAGCTCACCACCAGCCCGACCAGTCTACAATGAGCAGTTCTTC
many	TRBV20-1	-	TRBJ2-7	CSAHNYEQYF	TGCAGTGCTCATAACTACGAGCAGTACTTC
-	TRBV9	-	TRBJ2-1	CASSVAGGLGNEQFF	TGTGCCAGCAGCGTAGCAGGAGGGTTAGGAAATGAGCAGTTCTTC
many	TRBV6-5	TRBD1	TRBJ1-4	CASSYSRGQGNEKLFF	TGTGCCAGCAGTTACTCGAGGGGACAGGGGAATGAAAAACTGTTTTTT
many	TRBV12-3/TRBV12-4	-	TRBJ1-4	CASSSRGLGDEKLFF	TGTGCCAGCAGTAGCCGGGGGCTGGGGGATGAAAAACTGTTTTTT